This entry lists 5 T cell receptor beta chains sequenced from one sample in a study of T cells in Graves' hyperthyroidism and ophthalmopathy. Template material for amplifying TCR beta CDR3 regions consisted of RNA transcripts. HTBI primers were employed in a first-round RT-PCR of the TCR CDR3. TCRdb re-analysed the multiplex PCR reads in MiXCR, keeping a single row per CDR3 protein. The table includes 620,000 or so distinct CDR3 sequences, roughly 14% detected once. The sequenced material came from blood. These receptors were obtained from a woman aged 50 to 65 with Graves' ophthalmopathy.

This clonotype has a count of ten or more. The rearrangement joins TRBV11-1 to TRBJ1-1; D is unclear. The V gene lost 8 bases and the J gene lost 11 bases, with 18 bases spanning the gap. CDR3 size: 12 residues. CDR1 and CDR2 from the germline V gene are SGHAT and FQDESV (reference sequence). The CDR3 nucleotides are TGTGCCAGCGGTGGCCCCGACCGAGGGGCTTTCTTT. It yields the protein CASGGPDRGAFF.

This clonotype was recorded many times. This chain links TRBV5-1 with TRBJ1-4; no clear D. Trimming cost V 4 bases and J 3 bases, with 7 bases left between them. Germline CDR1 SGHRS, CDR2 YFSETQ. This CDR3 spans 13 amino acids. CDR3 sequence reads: CASSVSANEKLFF. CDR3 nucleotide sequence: TGCGCCAGCAGCGTTTCAGCTAATGAAAAACTGTTTTTT.

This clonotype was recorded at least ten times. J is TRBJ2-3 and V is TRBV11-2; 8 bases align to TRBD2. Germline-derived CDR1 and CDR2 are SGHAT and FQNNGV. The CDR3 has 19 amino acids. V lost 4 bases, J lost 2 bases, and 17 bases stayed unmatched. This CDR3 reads CASSSRGSGEKWYTDTQYF. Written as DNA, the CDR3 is TGTGCCAGCAGCTCCCGGGGTAGCGGGGAGAAGTGGTACACAGATACGCAGTATTTT.

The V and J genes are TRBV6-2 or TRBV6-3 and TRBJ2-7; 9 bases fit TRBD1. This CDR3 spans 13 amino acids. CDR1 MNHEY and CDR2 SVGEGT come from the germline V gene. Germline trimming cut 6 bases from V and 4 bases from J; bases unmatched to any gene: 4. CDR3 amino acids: CASRDRGDYEQYF. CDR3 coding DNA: TGTGCCAGCAGGGACAGGGGAGATTACGAGCAGTACTTC.

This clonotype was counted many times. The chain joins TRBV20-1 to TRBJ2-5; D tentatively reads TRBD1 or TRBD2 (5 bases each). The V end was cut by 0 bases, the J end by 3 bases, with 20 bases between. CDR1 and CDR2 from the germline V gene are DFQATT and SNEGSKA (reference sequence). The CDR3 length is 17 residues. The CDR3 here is CSARERSGWRIKETQYF. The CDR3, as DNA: TGCAGTGCTAGAGAACGGTCAGGGTGGAGGATAAAAGAGACCCAGTACTTC.